This T cell receptor (beta chain) was identified in a study of T cells in Graves' hyperthyroidism and ophthalmopathy. Amplified regions were TCR beta CDR3 sequences from RNA transcripts. First-round RT-PCR targeting the TCR CDR3 was performed with the HTBI primer set. TCRdb fed the multiplex PCR reads into MiXCR, producing one record per CDR3 protein. The table has roughly 330,000 distinct CDR3 sequences, 16% seen once. This clonotype was counted at least ten times. The CDR3 totals 14 residues. CDR1 and CDR2 from the germline V gene are SNHLY and FYNNEI. The V and J ends lost 10 bases and 0 bases respectively, with 14 bases between them. Uncontrolled infection, other autoimmune disease, pregnancy or lactation led to exclusion.

Sequencing was performed on blood. This clonotype was sampled from a man aged 30 to 39 with Graves' hyperthyroidism. The chain employs TRBV2 and TRBJ2-3; tentative D call: TRBD2 (6 bases). CDR3 residues: CANRLGLSTDTQYF. The CDR3 nucleotides are TGTGCCAATAGACTAGGGCTAAGCACAGATACGCAGTATTTT.